This T cell receptor (beta chain) was documented in a study of cytomegalovirus exposure and HLA in healthy donors. Study background: In an earlier analysis, 90 million to 130 million unique TCR beta sequences were found from some 180 million T cells. General study points: In an earlier analysis, most TCR beta V segments were productive about 90% or about 30% of the time. Reportedly, fewer N-insertions than the roughly 700-donor mean appeared in an Asian-associated ancestry cluster in a later analysis.

Comment on this clone: The antigen remains undetermined.

Both 60 Vbeta primers and 13 Jbeta primers went into the PCR. Libraries were prepared by immunoSEQ multiplex PCR; TCRdb keeps only in-frame clonotypes and omits some of them. Of about 100,000 clones in the sample, about 74% were seen once. The TCR originated in a woman aged 40 to 50 in good health and CMV-seropositive. Material: PBMCs.

CDR3 coding DNA: TGTGCCAGCAGTTTCGCAGCGGAACGTGCCCAGCATTTT. Its protein product is CASSFAAERAQHF. The chain employs TRBV28 and TRBJ1-5, with D unresolved. CDR1 is MDHEN and CDR2 is SYDVKM in the germline V gene. The V end was cut by 3 bases, the J end by 11 bases, with 14 bases between. The length of the CDR3 is 13 residues. The full variable domain, its missing parts supplied by reference TRBV28 and TRBJ1-5, is DVKVTQSSRYLVKRTGEKVFLECVQDMDHENMFWYRQDPGLGLRLIYFSYDVKMKEKGDIPEGYSVSREKKERFSLILESASTNQTSMYLCASSFAAERAQHFGDGTRLSIL.